Below are 30 T cell receptor beta chains sequenced from a single sample in a study of neurological immune-mediated disorders. TCRdb reanalysed the 5' RACE reads using MiXCR and keeps one entry per CDR3 protein. The sample has tens of thousands of distinct CDR3 sequences, 5.2% seen once. The material sequenced was PBMCs. The origin of the receptors is a human donor with multiple sclerosis. The donor label of this sample is uncertain.

This clonotype was recorded many times. The chain links TRBV9 to TRBJ2-2; 7 nucleotides align to TRBD2. Looked up from germline, CDR1 is SGDLS and CDR2 is YYNGEE. V lost 3 bases and J lost 2; bases outside the gene matches: 13. This CDR3 has 18 residues. The CDR3 DNA reads TGTGCCAGCAGCGATCAGAAACCAGCGGGGCCTAACACCGGGGAGCTGTTTTTT. Its translation: CASSDQKPAGPNTGELFF. Looking up the rest from reference TRBV9 and TRBJ2-2 gives the full variable domain: DSGVTQTPKHLITATGQRVTLRCSPRSGDLSVYWYQQSLDQGLQFLIQYYNGEERAKGNILERFSAQQFPDLHSELNLSSLELGDSALYFCASSDQKPAGPNTGELFFGEGSRLTVL.

The chain joins TRBV7-9 to TRBJ1-1; no clear D. The length of the CDR3 is 12 residues. CDR1 SEHNR and CDR2 FQNEAQ come from the germline V gene (reference sequence). With 1 base removed from V and 8 bases from J, the gap between germline ends came to 8 bases. CDR3 nucleotides: TGTGCCAGCAGCTTAGGTTGGAACGAAGCTTTCTTT. This translates into CASSLGWNEAFF.

This clonotype was seen only a few times. V is TRBV20-1 and J is TRBJ2-1; 8 bases align to TRBD2. The germline V gene encodes CDR1 DFQATT and CDR2 SNEGSKA (reference sequence). The CDR3 runs 16 residues. Trimming at V came to 6 bases and at J to 1 base, leaving 11 bases not matched to a gene. In DNA form, the CDR3 reads TGCAGTGCCCCTTATCGGGGGGGCCAATCCTACAATGAGCAGTTCTTC. This sequence encodes CSAPYRGGQSYNEQFF.

This clonotype was seen repeatedly, ten times or more. The genes are TRBV5-4 and TRBJ2-7, with a tentative D call TRBD2 (5 bases). The CDR3 extends over 13 amino acids. CDR1 and CDR2 (germline): SGHNT, YYREEE (reference sequence). V lost 2 bases to trimming and J lost 1 base, with 7 bases between them. In DNA form, the CDR3 reads TGTGCCAGCAGCTTTCCGGGATCCTACGAGCAGTACTTC. Protein: CASSFPGSYEQYF.

There are many counts of this clonotype. This rearrangement joins TRBV5-1 to TRBJ2-7, with D possibly TRBD1 on 5 matching bases. Trimming shortened V by 4 bases and J by 1 base, and 12 bases separated the two germline ends. The germline CDR1 and CDR2 sequences are SGHRS and YFSETQ. The CDR3 length is 14 residues. CDR3 region: CASSPGYGSYEQYF. CDR3 in DNA: TGCGCCAGCAGCCCAGGGTATGGGTCCTACGAGCAGTACTTC.

This clonotype appeared many times. The CDR3 spells CASSLGHGNEKLFF. The CDR3 DNA follows: TGCGCCAGCAGCCTCGGACACGGTAATGAAAAACTGTTTTTT. V is TRBV5-1 and J is TRBJ1-4, with a weak D call TRBD1 (5 bases). This CDR3 contains 14 residues. Trimming pared 4 bases from V and 4 bases from J, leaving 11 bases between. CDR1 is SGHRS and CDR2 is YFSETQ in the germline V gene.

This clonotype appeared many times. The chain combines TRBV20-1 with TRBJ1-4; 8 bases agree with TRBD1. Germline CDR1 and CDR2: DFQATT and SNEGSKA (reference sequence). V was pared by 1 base and J by 10 bases, with 8 bases of the junction left unmatched. The length of the CDR3 is 14 residues. CDR3 region: CSARAGTGSAKLFF. CDR3 coding DNA: TGCAGTGCTAGAGCCGGGACAGGATCAGCAAAACTGTTTTTT.

This clonotype was counted a few times. A read error is possible here, since a much larger clone lies one base away. This sequence joins TRBV27 and TRBJ1-1; no clear D. With 10 bases removed from V and 11 bases from J, the gap between germline ends came to 17 bases. From germline, CDR1 is MNHEY and CDR2 SMNVEV (reference sequence). The CDR3 sequence is 11 residues long. In DNA form, the CDR3 reads TGTGCCACTGCGGTCGCCTTGGGGGCTTTCTTT. It codes for CATAVALGAFF.

This clonotype has a count of ten or more. This rearrangement joins TRBV29-1 to TRBJ2-7; D might be TRBD1 (5 bases). V was clipped by 6 bases and J by 6 bases, with 12 bases between them. The CDR3 contains 11 residues. The V gene's germline CDR1 is SQVTM and CDR2 ANQGSEA. CDR3 nucleotides: TGCAGCGTGTCCAGGGAAGGCGAGCAGTACTTC. Encoded protein: CSVSREGEQYF.

This clonotype came up many times. The chain combines TRBV18 with TRBJ2-4; no reliable D call. V lost 3 bases and J lost 5, with 14 bases in between. The CDR3 is made up of 15 amino acids. Germline V gene lookup returns CDR1 KGHSH and CDR2 LQKENI. This chain's CDR3 is CASSPSWGSENIQYF. The CDR3 coding sequence is TGTGCCAGCTCACCCTCGTGGGGTAGTGAAAACATTCAGTACTTC.

V is TRBV11-2 and J is TRBJ2-3, with D unclear. The CDR3 loop spans 13 amino acids. Germline V gene data show CDR1 as SGHAT and CDR2 as FQNNGV. Trimming cost V 1 base and J 6 bases, with 8 bases left between them. For the CDR3, the DNA is TGTGCCAGCAGCTTAGGGGGATTGGATACGCAGTATTTT. Protein product: CASSLGGLDTQYF.

This clonotype occurred many times. The chain carries TRBV24-1 and TRBJ1-5, with D perhaps TRBD1 (6 bases). The V gene lost 0 bases and the J gene lost 2 bases, with 13 bases spanning the gap. The CDR3 consists of 17 residues. Germline CDR1 reads KGHDR; CDR2 reads SFDVKD. The CDR3 DNA reads TGTGCCACCAGTGATTTGTGGCGGGCAGGGGGCAATCAGCCCCAGCATTTT. Protein: CATSDLWRAGGNQPQHF.

This clonotype occurred many times. The chain has TRBV12-3 or TRBV12-4 and TRBJ1-6, with TRBD1 as a possible D gene (5 bases). The ends were cut back, 1 base at V and 10 bases at J, with 8 bases in the middle. This CDR3 has 13 amino acids. CDR3 DNA: TGTGCCAGCAGTTTAGGAAGGGGCTCACCCCTCCACTTT. Translated, it gives CASSLGRGSPLHF.

The table lists this clonotype with many counts. This chain uses TRBV4-1 with TRBJ2-2; 8 bases map to TRBD2. The V and J ends lost 1 base and 4 bases, in that order; junction bases with no gene match: 8. The CDR3 totals 17 residues. Per germline, CDR1 MGHRA and CDR2 YSYEKL. CDR3 amino acids: CASSQAAAGVPTGELFF. CDR3 coding DNA: TGCGCCAGCAGCCAAGCGGCAGCGGGGGTCCCCACCGGGGAGCTGTTTTTT.

There are many counts of this clonotype. This rearrangement joins TRBV10-3 to TRBJ1-1; 7 positions agree with TRBD1. The CDR3 loop spans 13 amino acids. After removal of 6 bases from V and 3 bases from J, the junction contained 4 bases not matched to a gene. Germline V gene data show CDR1 as ENHRY and CDR2 as SYGVKD. In DNA, the CDR3 is TGTGCCATCAGCCGGACAGGCTACACTGAAGCTTTCTTT. Amino acid sequence: CAISRTGYTEAFF.

In this sample, this clonotype turned up many times. This sequence joins TRBV6-5 and TRBJ1-5, with D possibly matching TRBD1 (5 bases). V gave up 5 bases and J gave up 8 bases, with 25 bases separating them. CDR3 length: 17 amino acids. Germline values: CDR1 MNHEY, CDR2 SVGAGI. The CDR3 loop is CASSLTGTPSFSEPQHF. CDR3 in DNA: TGTGCCAGCAGTCTAACGGGGACGCCCTCATTCTCGGAGCCCCAGCATTTT.

This clonotype was seen many times. J is TRBJ1-1 and V is TRBV9, with D possibly matching TRBD1 (6 bases). V lost 0 bases, J lost 1 base, and 13 bases lay in between. CDR1 is SGDLS, CDR2 YYNGEE, per germline. This CDR3 spans 16 amino acids. The CDR3 coding sequence is TGTGCCAGCAGCGTAGGGGCAGGGGAGGGGAACACTGAAGCTTTCTTT. Residues: CASSVGAGEGNTEAFF. Supplemented by reference TRBV9 and TRBJ1-1, the full variable domain reads DSGVTQTPKHLITATGQRVTLRCSPRSGDLSVYWYQQSLDQGLQFLIQYYNGEERAKGNILERFSAQQFPDLHSELNLSSLELGDSALYFCASSVGAGEGNTEAFFGQGTRLTVV.

At least ten counts were recorded for this clonotype. The V gene is TRBV20-1, the J gene TRBJ1-1, with D perhaps TRBD1 (6 bases). The CDR3 covers 18 residues. The V and J ends lost 1 base and 2 bases respectively, with 23 bases between them. Per germline, CDR1 DFQATT and CDR2 SNEGSKA (reference sequence). The CDR3 DNA sequence: TGCAGTGCTAGAGCCGATCGCCGGGACACCACTACCAACACTGAAGCTTTCTTT. This gives the protein CSARADRRDTTTNTEAFF.

This clonotype was seen a handful of times. The chain links TRBV7-2 to TRBJ1-3; 7 bases are shared with TRBD1. The length of the CDR3 is 15 residues. V was pared by 5 bases and J by 0 bases, with 4 bases of the junction left unmatched. CDR1 SGHTA and CDR2 FQGNSA come from the germline V gene. In DNA form, the CDR3 reads TGTGCCAGCAGCATGACAGGGTACTCTGGAAACACCATATATTTT. Amino acid sequence: CASSMTGYSGNTIYF.

In this sample, this clonotype turned up many times. The chain couples TRBV5-1 to TRBJ1-2; D is ambiguous. The V and J ends lost 5 bases and 4 bases respectively, with 12 bases between them. The V gene's germline CDR1 is SGHRS and CDR2 YFSETQ. The CDR3 extends over 13 amino acids. This chain's CDR3 is CASSGSFAYGYTF. In DNA form, the CDR3 reads TGCGCCAGCAGTGGCAGCTTTGCCTATGGCTACACCTTC.

This clonotype is a singleton in its sample. In DNA form, the CDR3 reads TGTGCCAGCAGCTGGTCGAGACAGGGGGTATCTAGTAATGAGCAGTTCTTC. It is translated as CASSWSRQGVSSNEQFF. The chain couples TRBV7-8 to TRBJ2-1; 9 bases agree with TRBD1. The CDR3 contains 17 residues. Germline CDR1 is SGHVS and CDR2 is FQNEAQ. The V and J ends lost 4 bases and 7 bases, in that order; junction bases with no gene match: 14. Drawing the rest from reference TRBV7-8 and TRBJ2-1, the complete variable domain is GAGVSQSPRYKVAKRGQDVALRCDPISGHVSLFWYQQALGQGPEFLTYFQNEAQLDKSGLPSDRFFAERPEGSVSTLKIQRTQQEDSAVYLCASSWSRQGVSSNEQFFGPGTRLTVL.

About this clonotype: A much larger clone lies one base from this, so it may be a read error. The chain is built from TRBV7-9 and TRBJ1-1; the match to TRBD1 covers 9 bases. Germline-derived CDR1 and CDR2 are SEHNR and FQNEAQ (reference sequence). The V segment lost 3 bases and the J segment 5 bases; nucleotides outside the gene matches: 7. The CDR3 consists of 15 residues. Here the CDR3 reads CASSFTGGRGTEAFF. The CDR3 DNA follows: TGTGCCAGCAGCTTTACAGGGGGCCGAGGGACTGAAGCTTTCTTT.

This clonotype was recorded at least ten times. Here the CDR3 reads CSVEDRAETQYF. Here the CDR3 DNA reads TGCAGCGTTGAGGACAGGGCAGAGACCCAGTACTTC. V is TRBV29-1 and J is TRBJ2-5; 8 positions match TRBD1. CDR3 length equals 12 residues. The V and J ends lost 3 bases and 4 bases, in that order; junction bases with no gene match: 1. Germline CDR1 is SQVTM and CDR2 is ANQGSEA.

This clonotype was counted many times. One end of the junction fails to match germline, which may point to a read error. The rearrangement joins TRBV20-1 to TRBJ1-2, with D unresolved. The germline CDR1 and CDR2 sequences are DFQATT and SNEGSKA (reference sequence). The CDR3 loop spans 13 amino acids. Written as DNA, the CDR3 is TGCAGTGTTAGAGATTCAGTCAACTATGGCTACACCTTC. Its translation: CSVRDSVNYGYTF.

At least ten counts were recorded for this clonotype. The J gene is TRBJ1-5, the V gene TRBV6-5; a weak D match, TRBD1 (5 bases). Germline loops: CDR1 MNHEY, CDR2 SVGAGI. The germline V and J ends were trimmed by 0 bases and 4 bases, with 7 bases remaining between them. CDR3 length equals 14 residues. In DNA form, the CDR3 reads TGTGCCAGCAGTTACTCCGGGGCAAATCAGCCCCAGCATTTT. Translation gives CASSYSGANQPQHF.

This clonotype turned up a few times. The chain links TRBV4-1 to TRBJ2-5; D unresolved. The CDR3 is 14 residues long. CDR1 and CDR2 from the germline V gene are MGHRA and YSYEKL. V gave up 0 bases and J gave up 7 bases, with 12 bases separating them. CDR3 coding DNA: TGCGCCAGCAGCCAAGAAGACCTCTCAAGGACCCAGTACTTC. Its translation is CASSQEDLSRTQYF.

This clonotype has ten or more counts. The CDR3 DNA follows: TGCAGTGCCGCGGAGGGTCTCGACGAGCAGTACTTC. Residues: CSAAEGLDEQYF. V gene TRBV20-1 combines with J gene TRBJ2-7, with a possible D match to TRBD2 (6 bases). The CDR3 contains 12 residues. V was shortened by 6 bases and J by 5 bases, with 14 bases between the two germline ends. CDR1 is DFQATT and CDR2 is SNEGSKA in the germline V gene (reference sequence).

Ten or more counts support this clonotype. The genes are TRBV5-1 and TRBJ1-4; maybe TRBD1 (6 bases). V was pared by 0 bases and J by 4 bases, with 16 bases between. Germline lookup yields CDR1 SGHRS and CDR2 YFSETQ. This CDR3 region has 17 residues. CDR3 sequence reads: CASSLGMGGHFNEKLFF. The DNA of the CDR3 is TGCGCCAGCAGCTTGGGAATGGGGGGACACTTTAATGAAAAACTGTTTTTT.

This clonotype was counted many times. The V and J genes are TRBV4-1 and TRBJ2-5; TRBD1 matches 7 bases. This CDR3 is built from 15 residues. After removal of 0 bases from V and 1 base from J, the junction contained 2 bases not matched to a gene. CDR1 is MGHRA, CDR2 YSYEKL, per germline. Here the CDR3 reads CASSQDDRAQETQYF. CDR3 coding DNA: TGCGCCAGCAGCCAAGACGACAGGGCCCAAGAGACCCAGTACTTC.

The sample holds many counts of this clonotype. This chain links TRBV7-3 with TRBJ2-1, with D maybe TRBD2 (5 bases). The CDR3 has 14 amino acids. Trimming took off 3 bases at V and 3 bases at J, with 9 bases between the two ends. The germline V gene has CDR1 SGHTA and CDR2 FQGTGA. The CDR3 nucleotides read TGTGCCAGCAGCTTGGCCCGGGGCTACAATGAGCAGTTCTTC. Translated: CASSLARGYNEQFF.